This T cell receptor beta chain is drawn from a study of T-cell reconstitution after alpha-beta-depleted transplantation in children (dated by TCRdb to the mid-2010s). Turning to the overall study: Using TCR repertoire profiling, the study quantitatively followed how T-cell immune reconstitution unfolded in children after TCRalphabeta/CD19-depleted allogeneic hematopoietic cell transplantation.

V and J lose 2 bases and 5 bases, and a span of 7 bases separates them. Sequences LGHDT (CDR1) and YNNKEL (CDR2) are obtained from the germline V gene (reference sequence). The CDR3 runs 12 residues from the cysteine to the phenylalanine. Just CDR3 DNA is preserved here, 36 bases in frame from base 1. Notes on this clonotype: What antigen it recognizes has not been identified. The input lacks base qualities; no much larger clone sits a single base away.

The treatment or condition label on this specimen signifies: allogeneic hematopoietic cell transplantation with graft depleted of TCRalphabeta T cells and CD19 B cells. TCRalphabeta/CD19-depleted allogeneic hematopoietic cell grafts were given to the transplant recipients, all of whom were children. The library was made by PCR. The run used an Illumina HiSeq 2500. TCR libraries were prepared with molecular barcoding, using unique molecular identifiers to normalize TCRbeta repertoire quantification. TCRdb trimmed the raw reads at Q25, called clones with MiXCR and kept productive beta chains. For every CDR3 protein sequence, its rows merge into one entry that carries the most common genes and DNA. Across this sample there are fewer than 550,000 distinct CDR3 sequences, with about an eighth seen only once. The ten largest clones represent about 14% of the sample. Results the study describes overall, beyond this receptor: Over the following months the frequencies of hyperexpanded clones went down, and after one year T-cell counts and TCRbeta diversity were mostly credited to newly produced T cells. Apparently early alphabetaT-cell count recovery about two months after transplant reportedly relied on only several hundred rapidly expanded clones derived from non-depleted graft cells. In some patients, the high TCRbeta diversity seen at day 60 was put down to recipient T cells and intrathymic progenitors that had survived conditioning.

Rearrangement joined TRBV3-1 to TRBJ2-7, with no reliable assignment of the D segment. The material was PBMCs, mostly from graft donor cells, obtained 180 days after TCRalphabeta/CD19-depleted stem cell transplant. The receptor was isolated from a female patient aged 2-15 years who had a stem cell transplant for aplastic anemia, so the T cells may come from the graft donor. CDR3 protein: CASSQYRDEQYF. Here is the DNA: TGTGCCAGCAGCCAATACAGAGACGAGCAGTACTTC.